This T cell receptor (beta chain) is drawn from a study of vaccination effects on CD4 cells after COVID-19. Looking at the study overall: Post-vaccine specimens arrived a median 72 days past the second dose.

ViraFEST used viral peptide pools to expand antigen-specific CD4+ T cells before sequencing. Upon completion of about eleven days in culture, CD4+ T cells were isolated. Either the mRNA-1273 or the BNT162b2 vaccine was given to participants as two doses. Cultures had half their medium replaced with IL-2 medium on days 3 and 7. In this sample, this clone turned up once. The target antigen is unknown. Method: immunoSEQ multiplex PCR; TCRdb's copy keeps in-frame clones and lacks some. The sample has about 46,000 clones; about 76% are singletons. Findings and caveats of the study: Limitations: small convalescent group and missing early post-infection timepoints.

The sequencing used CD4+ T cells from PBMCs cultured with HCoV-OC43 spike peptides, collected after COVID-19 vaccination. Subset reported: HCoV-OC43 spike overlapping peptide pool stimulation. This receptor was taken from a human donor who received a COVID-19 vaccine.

The CDR3 sequence: CASSIYGATKGELFF. DNA of the CDR3: TGTGCCAGTAGTATCTATGGGGCCACTAAGGGGGAGCTGTTTTTT. The gene calls are TRBV19 and TRBJ2-2; TRBD1 is a possible D gene (5 bases). Germline V gene data show CDR1 as LNHDA and CDR2 as SQIVND (reference sequence). Deletions cut 3 bases from V and 8 bases from J, with 16 bases between. The CDR3 contains 15 residues. Full variable domain (remainder filled in from reference TRBV19 and TRBJ2-2): DGGITQSPKYLFRKEGQNVTLSCEQNLNHDAMYWYRQDPGQGLRLIYYSQIVNDFQKGDIAEGYSVSREKKESFPLTVTSAQKNPTAFYLCASSIYGATKGELFFGEGSRLTVL.